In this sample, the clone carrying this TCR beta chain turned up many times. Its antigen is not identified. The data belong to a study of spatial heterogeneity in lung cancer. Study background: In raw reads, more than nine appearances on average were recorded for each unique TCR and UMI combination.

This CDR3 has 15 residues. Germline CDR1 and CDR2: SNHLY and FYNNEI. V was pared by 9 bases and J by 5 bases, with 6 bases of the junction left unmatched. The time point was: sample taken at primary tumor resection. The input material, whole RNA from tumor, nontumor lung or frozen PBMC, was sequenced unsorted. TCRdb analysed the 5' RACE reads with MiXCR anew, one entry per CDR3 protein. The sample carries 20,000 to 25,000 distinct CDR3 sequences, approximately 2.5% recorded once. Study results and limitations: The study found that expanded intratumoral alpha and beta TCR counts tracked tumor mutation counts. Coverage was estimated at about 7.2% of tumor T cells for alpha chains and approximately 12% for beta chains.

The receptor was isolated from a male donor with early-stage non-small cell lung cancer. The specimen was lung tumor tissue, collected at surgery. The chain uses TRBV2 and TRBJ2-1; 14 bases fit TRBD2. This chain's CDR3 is CASRLAGGRDNEQFF. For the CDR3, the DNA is TGTGCCAGTAGACTAGCGGGAGGGCGCGACAATGAGCAGTTCTTC. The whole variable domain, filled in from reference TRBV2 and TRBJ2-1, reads EPEVTQTPSHQVTQMGQEVILRCVPISNHLYFYWYRQILGQKVEFLVSFYNNEISEKSEIFDDQFSVERPDGSNFTLKIRSTKLEDSAMYFCASRLAGGRDNEQFFGPGTRLTVL.